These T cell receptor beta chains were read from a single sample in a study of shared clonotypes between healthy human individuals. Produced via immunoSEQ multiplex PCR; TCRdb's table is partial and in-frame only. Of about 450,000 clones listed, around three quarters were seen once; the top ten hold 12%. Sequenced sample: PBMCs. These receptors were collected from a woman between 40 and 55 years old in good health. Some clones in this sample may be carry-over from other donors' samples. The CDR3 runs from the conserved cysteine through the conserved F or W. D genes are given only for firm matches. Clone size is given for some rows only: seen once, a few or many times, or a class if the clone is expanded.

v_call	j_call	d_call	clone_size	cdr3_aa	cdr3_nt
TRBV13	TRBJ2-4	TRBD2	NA	CASSLGLAGGIGNIQYF	TGTGCCAGCAGCTTAGGCTTGGCGGGAGGGATTGGAAACATTCAGTACTTC
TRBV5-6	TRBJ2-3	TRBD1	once	CASSQGTVPSADTQYF	TGTGCCAGCAGCCAGGGGACAGTCCCCTCGGCCGATACGCAGTATTTT
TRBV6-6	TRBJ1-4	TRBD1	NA	CASSYSEGAGNEKLFF	TGTGCCAGCAGTTACTCCGAGGGGGCGGGTAATGAAAAACTGTTTTTT
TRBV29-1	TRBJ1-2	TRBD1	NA	CSVSGGAYGYTF	TGCAGCGTGTCAGGGGGCGCCTATGGCTACACCTTC
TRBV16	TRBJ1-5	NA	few	CASSQWTFSNQPQHF	TGTGCCAGCAGCCAATGGACATTTAGCAATCAGCCCCAGCATTTT
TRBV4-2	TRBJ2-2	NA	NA	CASSQKWGGTPTQETGELFF	TGTGCCAGCAGCCAAAAATGGGGGGGGACACCAACCCAGGAAACCGGGGAGCTGTTTTTT
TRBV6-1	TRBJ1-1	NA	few	CASRQQPNTEAFF	TGTGCCAGCAGGCAACAGCCGAACACTGAAGCTTTCTTT
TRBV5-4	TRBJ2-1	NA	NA	CASSRDQEQFF	TGTGCCAGCAGCCGAGATCAGGAGCAGTTCTTC
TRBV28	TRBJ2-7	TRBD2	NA	CASTTSGSPWGEQYF	TGTGCCAGCACTACTAGCGGGAGTCCGTGGGGGGAGCAGTACTTC
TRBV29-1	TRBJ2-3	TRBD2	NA	CSVRGADTQYF	TGCAGCGTTCGGGGGGCAGATACGCAGTATTTT
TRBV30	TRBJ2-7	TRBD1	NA	CAWSAWGQGSSNEQYF	TGTGCCTGGAGTGCTTGGGGACAGGGTTCTTCCAACGAGCAGTACTTC
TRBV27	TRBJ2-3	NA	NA	CASSLFSPPDTQYF	TGTGCCAGCAGTTTATTTTCACCCCCAGATACGCAGTATTTT
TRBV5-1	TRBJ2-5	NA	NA	CASSFGAQATQETQYF	TGCGCCAGCAGCTTCGGGGCGCAGGCCACCCAAGAGACCCAGTACTTC
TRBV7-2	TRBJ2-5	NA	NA	CASSLTGVETQYF	TGTGCCAGCAGCTTAACGGGAGTAGAGACCCAGTACTTC
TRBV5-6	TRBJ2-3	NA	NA	CASSFNRATDTQYF	TGTGCCAGCAGCTTCAACAGGGCGACAGATACGCAGTATTTT
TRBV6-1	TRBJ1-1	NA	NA	CASSVGRGIYTEAFF	TGTGCCAGCAGTGTCGGCAGGGGTATTTACACTGAAGCTTTCTTT
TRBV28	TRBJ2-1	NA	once	CASSLRRSSYNEQFF	TGTGCCAGCAGTTTAAGGCGAAGCTCCTACAATGAGCAGTTCTTC
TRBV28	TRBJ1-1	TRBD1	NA	CASRDRVPTEAFF	TGTGCCAGCAGGGACAGGGTGCCCACTGAAGCTTTCTTT
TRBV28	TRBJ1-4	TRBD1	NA	CASSPPGQGNEKLFF	TGTGCCAGCAGTCCTCCGGGACAGGGTAATGAAAAACTGTTTTTT
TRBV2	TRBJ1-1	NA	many	CASGDEGSEAFF	TGTGCCAGCGGGGACGAAGGGAGTGAAGCTTTCTTT
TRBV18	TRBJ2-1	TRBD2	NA	CASSPRTSGRNEQFF	TGTGCCAGCTCACCTCGGACTAGCGGGCGCAATGAGCAGTTCTTC
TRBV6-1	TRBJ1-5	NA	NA	CASEGGSNQPQHF	TGTGCCAGCGAAGGGGGATCCAATCAGCCCCAGCATTTT
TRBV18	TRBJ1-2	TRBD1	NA	CASSATGTNYGYTF	TGTGCCAGCTCAGCGACAGGGACCAACTATGGCTACACCTTC
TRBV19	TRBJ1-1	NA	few	CASSRGGDALEAFF	TGTGCCAGTTCCAGGGGCGGGGACGCGCTTGAAGCTTTCTTT
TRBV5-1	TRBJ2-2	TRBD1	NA	CASSPRTGQNTGELFF	TGCGCCAGCAGCCCCCGGACAGGGCAGAACACCGGGGAGCTGTTTTTT
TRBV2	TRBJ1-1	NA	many	CASSLRTGEAFF	TGTGCCAGCAGTCTCCGGACGGGTGAAGCTTTCTTT
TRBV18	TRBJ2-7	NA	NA	CASSPRRHADAYEQYF	TGTGCCAGCTCACCACGGAGACACGCCGATGCCTACGAGCAGTACTTC
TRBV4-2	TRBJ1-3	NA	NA	CASSQDPGRGNTIYF	TGTGCCAGCAGCCAAGACCCGGGACGTGGAAACACCATATATTTT
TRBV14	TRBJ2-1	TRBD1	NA	CASSRLRQGTVRHEQFF	TGTGCCAGCAGCCGATTGAGACAGGGGACGGTCCGCCATGAGCAGTTCTTC
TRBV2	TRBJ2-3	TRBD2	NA	CASIPPPGGSTDTQYF	TGTGCCAGCATCCCCCCTCCGGGCGGGAGTACAGATACGCAGTATTTT
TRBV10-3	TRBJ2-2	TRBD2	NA	CAISPGGQNTGELFF	TGTGCCATCAGCCCGGGAGGGCAGAACACCGGGGAGCTGTTTTTT
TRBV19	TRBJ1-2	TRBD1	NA	CASQGQTYGYTF	TGTGCCAGCCAGGGACAGACTTATGGCTACACCTTC
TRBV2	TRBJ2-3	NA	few	CASRGGVTDTQYF	TGTGCCAGCAGGGGCGGGGTCACAGATACGCAGTATTTT
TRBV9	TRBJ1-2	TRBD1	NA	CASSALSSRQGSDGYTF	TGTGCCAGCAGCGCGTTATCTAGCAGACAGGGGTCGGATGGCTACACCTTC
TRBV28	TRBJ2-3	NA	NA	CASTTGGRGRTDTQYF	TGTGCCAGCACCACCGGGGGGCGGGGTCGCACAGATACGCAGTATTTT
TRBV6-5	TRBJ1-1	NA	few	CASSYQENTEAFF	TGTGCCAGCAGTTATCAGGAGAACACTGAAGCTTTCTTT
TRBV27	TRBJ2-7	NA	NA	CASSLRQPGGYF	TGTGCCAGCAGTTTACGACAGCCTGGGGGGTACTTC
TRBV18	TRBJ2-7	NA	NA	CASSPPVGTYEQYF	TGTGCCAGCTCACCACCGGTAGGGACCTACGAGCAGTACTTC
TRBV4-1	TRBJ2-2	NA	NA	CASSQPSGSGELFF	TGCGCCAGCAGCCAACCGTCAGGGAGCGGGGAGCTGTTTTTT
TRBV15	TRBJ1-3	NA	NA	CATSRVARNTIYF	TGTGCCACCAGCAGAGTGGCGCGGAACACCATATATTTT
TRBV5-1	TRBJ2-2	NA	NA	CASGQTAPAGELFF	TGCGCCAGCGGCCAAACCGCCCCCGCCGGGGAGCTGTTTTTT
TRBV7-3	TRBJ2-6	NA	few	CASSPRVVNTGANVLTF	TGTGCCAGCAGCCCGCGAGTGGTTAATACTGGGGCCAACGTCCTGACTTTC
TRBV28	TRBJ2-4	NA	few	CASSPMGLVNIQYF	TGTGCCAGCAGTCCTATGGGGCTGGTAAACATTCAGTACTTC
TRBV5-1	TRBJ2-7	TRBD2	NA	CASSPGLAGGRYEQYF	TGCGCCAGCAGCCCGGGACTAGCGGGAGGTCGCTACGAGCAGTACTTC
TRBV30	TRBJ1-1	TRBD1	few	CAWMGQMNTEAFF	TGTGCCTGGATGGGACAGATGAACACTGAAGCTTTCTTT
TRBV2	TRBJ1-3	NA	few	CASSVQPGGNTIYF	TGTGCCAGCAGTGTCCAACCTGGTGGAAACACCATATATTTT
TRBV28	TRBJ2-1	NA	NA	CASSPLGPLYNEQFF	TGTGCCAGCAGTCCCCTAGGCCCTCTCTACAATGAGCAGTTCTTC
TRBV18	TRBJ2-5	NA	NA	CASPLQGGEQYF	TGTGCCAGCCCACTGCAGGGAGGAGAACAGTACTTC
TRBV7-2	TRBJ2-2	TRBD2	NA	CASSLDPSGRAGELFF	TGTGCCAGCAGCTTAGATCCTAGTGGGAGGGCCGGGGAGCTGTTTTTT
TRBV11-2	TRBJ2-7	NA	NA	CASSLVLVSGGSYEQYF	TGTGCCAGCAGCTTAGTGTTGGTTTCCGGGGGATCCTACGAGCAGTACTTC
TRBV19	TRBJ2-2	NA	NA	CASSGTRGPSTGELFF	TGTGCCAGTAGCGGTACCAGGGGCCCTAGCACCGGGGAGCTGTTTTTT
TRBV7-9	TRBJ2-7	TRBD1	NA	CASSDRDPDEQYF	TGTGCCAGCAGCGACAGGGATCCGGACGAGCAGTACTTC
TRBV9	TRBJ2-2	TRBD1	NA	CASSATGGAAGELFF	TGTGCCAGCAGCGCGACAGGGGGCGCCGCCGGGGAGCTGTTTTTT